A selection of T cell receptor beta chains follows, all from one sample in a study of T cell changes during pregnancy in multiple sclerosis. Libraries were prepared by immunoSEQ multiplex PCR; TCRdb keeps only in-frame clonotypes and omits some of them. Found here are roughly 48,000 clones, 88% of them singletons; the top ten hold around 1.2%. The material sequenced was CD4+ T cells from peripheral blood mononuclear cells, taken in the second trimester of pregnancy. Receptors originate from a female donor with multiple sclerosis, enrolled in a pregnancy study. The conserved cysteine and the conserved F or W are not part of the CDR3 here.

cdr3_aa j_call v_call
ASSDGTSFETQY TRBJ2-5 TRBV7-2
AISQAQQETQY TRBJ2-5 TRBV10-3
ATLVTSGSYNEQF TRBJ2-1 TRBV6-6
ASRVDRRAYEQY TRBJ2-7 TRBV19
ASSGGLAGVNEQF TRBJ2-1 TRBV4-1
ASSFGGEEKLF TRBJ1-4 TRBV28
ASRRELYTEAF TRBJ1-1 TRBV6-1
ASSLAGTGVYEQY TRBJ2-7 TRBV5-6
ASSEGGLGPGNEQF TRBJ2-1 TRBV6-1
ASSPDSLGTDTQY TRBJ2-3 TRBV7-2
ASRSQGNTEAF TRBJ1-1 TRBV6-6
ASSVVGGNTDTQY TRBJ2-3 TRBV9
ASLGLGGGFGHGYGYT TRBJ1-2 TRBV28
ASRGDNRYEQY TRBJ2-7 TRBV2
ASSGGDSNQPQH TRBJ1-5 TRBV5-1
ASSEILQANGEKLF TRBJ1-4 TRBV2
ASSDRGANTDTQY TRBJ2-3 TRBV10-2